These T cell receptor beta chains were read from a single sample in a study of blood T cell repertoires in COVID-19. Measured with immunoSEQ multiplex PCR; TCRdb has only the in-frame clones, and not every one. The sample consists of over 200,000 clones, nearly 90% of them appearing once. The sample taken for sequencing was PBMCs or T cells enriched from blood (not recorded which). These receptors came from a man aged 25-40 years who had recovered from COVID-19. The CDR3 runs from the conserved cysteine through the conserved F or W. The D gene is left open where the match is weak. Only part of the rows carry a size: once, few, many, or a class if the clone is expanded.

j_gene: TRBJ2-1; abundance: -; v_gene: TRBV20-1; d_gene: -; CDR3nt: TGCAGTGCTAGTCCCCTCCTAGCTTCTGGGAACAATGAGCAGTTCTTC; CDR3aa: CSASPLLASGNNEQFF
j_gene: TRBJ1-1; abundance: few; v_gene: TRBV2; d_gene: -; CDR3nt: TGTGCCAGCAGCACGGAATCGGGAGGAGGCACTAGGGCTTTCTTT; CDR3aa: CASSTESGGGTRAFF
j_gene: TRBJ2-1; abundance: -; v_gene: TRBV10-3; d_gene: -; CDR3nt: TGTGCCATCAGTAGCAACCAGGGAGGCAATGAGCAGTTCTTC; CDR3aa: CAISSNQGGNEQFF
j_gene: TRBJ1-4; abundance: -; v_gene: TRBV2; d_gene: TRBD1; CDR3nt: TGTGCCAGCAGCCTGCAGGGGGCCAATGAAAAACTGTTTTTT; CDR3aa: CASSLQGANEKLFF
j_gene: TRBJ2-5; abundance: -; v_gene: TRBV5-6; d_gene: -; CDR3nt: TGTGCCAGCAGCTCGGCGGGGACCGAAGAGACCCAGTACTTC; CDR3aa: CASSSAGTEETQYF
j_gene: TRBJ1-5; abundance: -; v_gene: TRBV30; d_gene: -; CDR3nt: TGTGCCTGGAGTGTAACAGGGCATCAGCCCCAGCATTTT; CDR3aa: CAWSVTGHQPQHF
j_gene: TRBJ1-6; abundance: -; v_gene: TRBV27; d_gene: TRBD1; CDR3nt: TGTGCCAGCAGCAGAGGACAGGAAAGCTCCTATAATTCACCCCTCCACTTT; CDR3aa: CASSRGQESSYNSPLHF
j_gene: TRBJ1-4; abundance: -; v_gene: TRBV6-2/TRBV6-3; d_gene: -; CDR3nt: TGTGCCAGCAGTTACTCCAAGGACAGTCCTAATGAAAAACTGTTTTTT; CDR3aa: CASSYSKDSPNEKLFF
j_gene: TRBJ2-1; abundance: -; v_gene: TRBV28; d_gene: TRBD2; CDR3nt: TGTGCCAGCAGTTTCGCTCTAGCGGGAGGAATTAATGAGCAGTTCTTC; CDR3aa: CASSFALAGGINEQFF
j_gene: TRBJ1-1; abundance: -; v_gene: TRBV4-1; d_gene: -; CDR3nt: TGCGCCAGCAGCCAAGGTCCGGGAGCGAACACTGAAGCTTTCTTT; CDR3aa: CASSQGPGANTEAFF
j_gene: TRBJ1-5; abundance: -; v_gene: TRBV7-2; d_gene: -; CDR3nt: TGTGCCAGCAGCTTACAGAACAATCAGCCCCAGCATTTT; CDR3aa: CASSLQNNQPQHF
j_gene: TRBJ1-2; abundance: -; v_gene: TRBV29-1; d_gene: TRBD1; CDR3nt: TGCAGCGTGGAACACAGGGGGCTGGGTTATGGCTACACCTTC; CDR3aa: CSVEHRGLGYGYTF
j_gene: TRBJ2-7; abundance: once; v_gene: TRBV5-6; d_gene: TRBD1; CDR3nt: TGTGCCAGCAGCGCCGGACAGGCTCGCGAGCAGTACTTC; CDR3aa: CASSAGQAREQYF
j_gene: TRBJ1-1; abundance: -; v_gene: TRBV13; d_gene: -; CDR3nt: TGTGCCAGCAGCTTCCCGACCGGGGAAAACACTGAAGCTTTCTTT; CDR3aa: CASSFPTGENTEAFF
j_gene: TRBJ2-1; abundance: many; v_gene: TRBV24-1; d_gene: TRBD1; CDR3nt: TGTGCCACCAGTGGGACAGGGGGTGAGTCCTACAATGAGCAGTTCTTC; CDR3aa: CATSGTGGESYNEQFF
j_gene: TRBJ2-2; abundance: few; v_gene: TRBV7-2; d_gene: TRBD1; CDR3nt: TGTGCCAGCAGCATCACCGGGACAGGGAGTACCGGGGAGCTGTTTTTT; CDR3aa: CASSITGTGSTGELFF
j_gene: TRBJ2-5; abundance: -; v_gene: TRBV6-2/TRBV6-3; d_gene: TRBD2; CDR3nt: TGTGCCAGCAGTTACGGGCCGAGCGGGGGGCCCGCCCAAGAGACCCAGTACTTC; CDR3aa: CASSYGPSGGPAQETQYF
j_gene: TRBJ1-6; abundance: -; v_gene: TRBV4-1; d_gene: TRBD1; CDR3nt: TGCGCCAGCAGGCATTTGGGACAGTATAATTCACCCCTCCACTTT; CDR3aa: CASRHLGQYNSPLHF
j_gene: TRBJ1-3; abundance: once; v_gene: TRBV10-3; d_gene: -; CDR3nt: TGTGCCATCAGTGAGACCGGGACACCCGGTTTTATAGGAAACACCATATATTTT; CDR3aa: CAISETGTPGFIGNTIYF
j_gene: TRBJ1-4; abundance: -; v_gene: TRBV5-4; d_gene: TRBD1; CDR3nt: TGTGCCAGCAGCTTAGAAGCAGGGGGAGCGCAAAAACTGTTTTTT; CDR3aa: CASSLEAGGAQKLFF
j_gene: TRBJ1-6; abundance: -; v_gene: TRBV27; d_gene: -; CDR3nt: TGTGCCAGCAGGGCCGCGGAGGACCCCTATAATTCACCCCTCCACTTT; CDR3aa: CASRAAEDPYNSPLHF
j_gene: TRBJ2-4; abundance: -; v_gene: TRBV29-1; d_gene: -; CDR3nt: TGCAGCGCCGGGGGTCGGGACAAAAACATTCAGTACTTC; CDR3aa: CSAGGRDKNIQYF
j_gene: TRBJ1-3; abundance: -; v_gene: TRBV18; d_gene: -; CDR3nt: TGTGCCAGCTCACCAATCAGGCTCTCCCATTCTGGAAACACCATATATTTT; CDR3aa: CASSPIRLSHSGNTIYF